The 28 T cell receptor beta chains given below trace back to one sample, sequenced in a study of blood T cell repertoires in COVID-19. The repertoire was sequenced with immunoSEQ multiplex PCR; TCRdb's copy has only in-frame clones and lacks some. The sample lists tens of thousands of clones, 70% to 90% seen once, with less than 8.5% in the top ten. The material sequenced was peripheral blood. The receptors shown here come from a man between 60 and 75 years old with acute or convalescent COVID-19.

The chain is built from TRBV19 and TRBJ1-4, with 9 bases identical to TRBD1. The junction had 11 bases not matched to a gene; V was cut back by 6 bases and J by 0 bases. Germline V lookup: CDR1 LNHDA, CDR2 SQIVND (reference sequence). This CDR3 comprises 18 residues. The CDR3 region is CASSPRGTGMATNEKLFF. For the CDR3, the DNA is TGTGCCAGTAGCCCTCGCGGGACAGGGATGGCAACTAATGAAAAACTGTTTTTT.

V gene TRBV14 combines with J gene TRBJ1-2; no clear D. The CDR3 runs to 13 residues. V gave up 4 bases and J gave up 8 bases, with 14 bases separating them. CDR1 and CDR2 from the germline V gene are SGHDN and FVKESK. The chain's CDR3 is CASSLTLTGGYTF. CDR3 bases: TGTGCCAGCAGCCTTACACTCACGGGAGGCTACACCTTC.

The chain has TRBV28 and TRBJ1-5; a possible D gene is TRBD1 (6 bases). The CDR3 loop spans 15 amino acids. Germline V gene sequence: CDR1 MDHEN, CDR2 SYDVKM. V was shortened by 4 bases and J by 6 bases, with 16 bases between the two germline ends. CDR3 nucleotide sequence: TGTGCCAGCAGTTCCCGTAGGGGGGAGGGTCAGCCCCAGCATTTT. This codes for CASSSRRGEGQPQHF.

V usage is TRBV25-1 and J usage is TRBJ1-6, with a weak D call TRBD1 (5 bases). Germline CDR1 MGHDK, CDR2 SYGVNS. The V and J ends lost 4 bases and 10 bases respectively, with 8 bases between them. The CDR3 loop spans 12 amino acids. CDR3 nucleotide sequence: TGTGCCAGCAGTGTTCCAGGGTCACCCCTCCACTTT. It yields the protein CASSVPGSPLHF.

The J gene is TRBJ2-3, the V gene TRBV23-1, with 12 bases lining up with TRBD2. TRBV23-1 is recorded as an ORF, its role being uncertain. J gave up 0 bases and V 2 bases, and 18 bases lay outside the gene matches. CDR3 length: 22 amino acids. CDR3 protein: CASSQPKGGVGTSGLSTDTQYF. The CDR3 DNA reads TGCGCCAGCAGTCAACCTAAGGGGGGAGTGGGGACTAGCGGGTTAAGCACAGATACGCAGTATTTT.

The rearrangement joins TRBV12-3 or TRBV12-4 to TRBJ1-1, with D uncertain. The CDR3 has 13 residues. V lost 6 bases and J 2 bases, leaving 10 bases between the germline ends. Written as DNA, the CDR3 is TGTGCCAGCAGCTCCCGGGTAAACACTGAAGCTTTCTTT. Protein: CASSSRVNTEAFF.

This chain uses TRBV28 with TRBJ2-3; tentative D call: TRBD2 (6 bases). The CDR3 is 14 residues long. Germline CDR1 reads MDHEN; CDR2 reads SYDVKM. The V end lost 6 bases, the J end lost 2 bases, and 12 bases lay between the germline ends. The CDR3 protein is CASSSGTHTDTQYF. The DNA of the CDR3 is TGTGCCAGCAGCTCTGGGACTCACACAGATACGCAGTATTTT. The complete variable domain, with remaining parts taken from reference TRBV28 and TRBJ2-3, reads DVKVTQSSRYLVKRTGEKVFLECVQDMDHENMFWYRQDPGLGLRLIYFSYDVKMKEKGDIPEGYSVSREKKERFSLILESASTNQTSMYLCASSSGTHTDTQYFGPGTRLTVL.

The chain carries TRBV5-1 and TRBJ1-4; 7 nucleotides line up with TRBD1. The CDR3 consists of 14 residues. The V segment lost 3 bases and the J segment 12 bases; nucleotides outside the gene matches: 11. Germline V gene lookup returns CDR1 SGHRS and CDR2 YFSETQ. The CDR3 spells CASSWTGSSGELFF. The CDR3 region has the DNA TGCGCCAGCAGCTGGACAGGCAGTAGTGGGGAACTGTTTTTT.

This chain uses TRBV12-3 or TRBV12-4 with TRBJ1-5; D unresolved. V dropped 3 bases and J dropped 6 bases, with 9 bases sitting between them. CDR3 length: 13 residues. The DNA for the CDR3 is TGTGCCAGCAGTTTTCGGGGTTCTCAGCCCCAGCATTTT. This gives the protein CASSFRGSQPQHF.

The V call is TRBV15, the J call TRBJ1-2, with a possible D match to TRBD1 (5 bases). CDR3 length equals 14 residues. Germline-derived CDR1 and CDR2 are LNHNV and YYDKDF (reference sequence). Trimming stripped 1 base from V and 2 bases from J, with 8 bases between. As DNA, the CDR3 is TGTGCCACCAGCAGAGGGGGCGGAAACTATGGCTACACCTTC. Its protein is CATSRGGGNYGYTF.

The rearrangement links TRBV5-1 to TRBJ1-2, with 9 bases fitting TRBD1. This CDR3 is 17 amino acids long. V shed 0 bases, J shed 1 base, and the junction held 7 bases outside the gene matches. CDR1 and CDR2 (germline): SGHRS, YFSETQ. CDR3 region: CASSLAVVTGGNYGYTF. The DNA for the CDR3 is TGCGCCAGCAGCTTGGCCGTAGTGACAGGGGGTAACTATGGCTACACCTTC.

The rearrangement uses TRBV27 and TRBJ1-2, with 8 positions matching TRBD1. The CDR3 has 12 residues. V lost 7 bases to trimming and J lost 8 bases; unmatched junction nucleotides: 6. CDR1 and CDR2 (germline): MNHEY, SMNVEV (reference sequence). The CDR3 DNA reads as TGTGCCAGCAAGACAGGGGTCGGCGGCTACACCTTC. As protein: CASKTGVGGYTF.

The chain uses TRBV27 and TRBJ2-7; TRBD1 matches 10 bases. The V segment lost 5 bases and the J segment 6 bases; nucleotides outside the gene matches: 4. The germline V gene has CDR1 MNHEY and CDR2 SMNVEV (reference sequence). The CDR3 has 13 amino acids. CDR3 DNA: TGTGCCAGCAGTCCTGGGACAGGGGTCGAGCAGTACTTC. Its protein product is CASSPGTGVEQYF.

V and J are TRBV18 and TRBJ1-1; TRBD1 matches 9 bases. This CDR3 is 15 amino acids long. V shed 3 bases and J 3 bases; nucleotides not matched to a gene: 5. The germline V gene has CDR1 KGHSH and CDR2 LQKENI. Written as DNA, the CDR3 is TGTGCCAGCTCACCGGGACAGGGCCGATACACTGAAGCTTTCTTT. Its protein is CASSPGQGRYTEAFF.

V gene TRBV18 combines with J gene TRBJ1-3; D call uncertain. V dropped 1 base and J dropped 0 bases, with 10 bases sitting between them. The CDR3 spans 16 residues. Germline loops: CDR1 KGHSH, CDR2 LQKENI. The CDR3 loop reads CASSPRLKPSGNTIYF. The CDR3 nucleotides are TGTGCCAGCTCACCACGACTGAAGCCCTCTGGAAACACCATATATTTT.

About this clone itself: A read error may produce the germline difference seen at one junction end. The CDR3 here is CASSPDSSIQPQHF. CDR3 DNA sequence: TGTGCCAGCAGCCCGGACAGTAGCATTCAGCCCCAGCATTTT. The chain joins TRBV9 to TRBJ1-5; D might be TRBD1 (6 bases). This CDR3 region has 14 residues. Germline lookup yields CDR1 SGDLS and CDR2 YYNGEE.

The rearrangement uses TRBV6-2 or TRBV6-3 and TRBJ2-2; the match to TRBD1 covers 9 bases. The CDR3 extends over 14 amino acids. Germline values: CDR1 MNHEY, CDR2 SVGEGT. After removal of 6 bases from V and 6 bases from J, the junction contained 5 bases not matched to a gene. The CDR3 here is CASSRDRVPGELFF. DNA of the CDR3: TGTGCCAGCAGCCGGGACAGGGTCCCCGGGGAGCTGTTTTTT.

This sequence joins TRBV6-1 and TRBJ1-1, with D perhaps matching TRBD1 (6 bases). This CDR3 is 16 amino acids long. The V end lost 0 bases, the J end lost 0 bases, and 11 bases lay between the germline ends. CDR1 MNHNS and CDR2 SASEGT come from the germline V gene. The CDR3 DNA sequence: TGTGCCAGCAGTGAAGCCAGGGGACGCCTGAACACTGAAGCTTTCTTT. Protein: CASSEARGRLNTEAFF.

This chain joins TRBV7-3 and TRBJ2-5; D call uncertain. The length of the CDR3 is 13 residues. The V end lost 1 base, the J end lost 5 bases, and 8 bases lay between the germline ends. Germline lookup yields CDR1 SGHTA and CDR2 FQGTGA. The CDR3 coding sequence is TGTGCCAGCAGCTTAAGTAGTTTGGAGACCCAGTACTTC. As protein: CASSLSSLETQYF.

This clone was seen ten or more times. The chain has TRBV4-3 and TRBJ1-6; a weak D match, TRBD1 (5 bases). The length of the CDR3 is 13 residues. Trimming left V 6 bases short and J 7 bases short, with 10 bases between. Germline V CDR1 and CDR2: LGHNA, YSLEER. CDR3 loop: CASRWEGNSPLHF. CDR3 in DNA: TGCGCCAGCAGATGGGAGGGGAATTCACCCCTCCACTTT.

This rearrangement joins TRBV15 to TRBJ2-2; 8 nucleotides line up with TRBD2. Germline loops: CDR1 LNHNV, CDR2 YYDKDF (reference sequence). The CDR3 contains 15 residues. Trimming at V came to 1 base and at J to 4 bases, leaving 2 bases not matched to a gene. The CDR3 DNA reads as TGTGCCACCAGCAGAGTTGCGGGAGGCACCGGGGAGCTGTTTTTT. Its protein is CATSRVAGGTGELFF.

The V gene is TRBV20-1, the J gene TRBJ2-1; D gene unclear. Germline assignment: CDR1 DFQATT and CDR2 SNEGSKA (reference sequence). Trimming left V 3 bases short and J 1 base short, with 7 bases between. This CDR3 region has 13 residues. The CDR3 protein is CSASHWSYNEQFF. In nucleotides, the CDR3 is TGCAGTGCTAGTCACTGGTCCTACAATGAGCAGTTCTTC.

The chain joins TRBV10-3 to TRBJ2-1, with 11 bases matching TRBD1. The germline V gene has CDR1 ENHRY and CDR2 SYGVKD. This CDR3 contains 13 residues. Trimming cost V 6 bases and J 6 bases; bases outside gene matches: 1. CDR3 DNA sequence: TGTGCCATCAGGGGACAGGGGGGCAATGAGCAGTTCTTC. This gives the protein CAIRGQGGNEQFF.

V gene TRBV19 combines with J gene TRBJ2-2; unclear D gene. Germline CDR1 reads LNHDA; CDR2 reads SQIVND (reference sequence). This CDR3 has 13 amino acids. Trimming removed 3 bases at V and 7 bases at J, with 9 bases between. The CDR3 DNA reads as TGTGCCAGTAGTATCCCCCCAGGCGGGGAGCTGTTTTTT. This sequence encodes CASSIPPGGELFF. The full variable domain, its missing parts supplied by reference TRBV19 and TRBJ2-2, is DGGITQSPKYLFRKEGQNVTLSCEQNLNHDAMYWYRQDPGQGLRLIYYSQIVNDFQKGDIAEGYSVSREKKESFPLTVTSAQKNPTAFYLCASSIPPGGELFFGEGSRLTVL.

The genes are TRBV3-1 (or the pseudogene TRBV3-2) and TRBJ2-7, with D unresolved. Germline values: CDR1 LGHDT, CDR2 YNNKEL (reference sequence). The CDR3 is 16 amino acids. V was cut by 0 bases and J by 7 bases, with 19 bases left in between. CDR3 sequence reads: CASSQERLRLVGEQYF. In nucleotides, the CDR3 is TGTGCCAGCAGCCAAGAGAGGCTCCGACTCGTCGGGGAGCAGTACTTC.

The rearrangement joins TRBV5-4 to TRBJ1-2; D uncertain. The CDR3 runs to 14 residues. Trimming removed 4 bases from V and 3 bases from J, with 13 bases in between. The germline CDR1 and CDR2 sequences are SGHNT and YYREEE (reference sequence). The CDR3 here is CASSPERADYGYTF. In nucleotides, the CDR3 is TGTGCCAGCAGCCCCGAGAGGGCGGACTATGGCTACACCTTC. The full variable domain, with the rest looked up from reference TRBV5-4 and TRBJ1-2, is ETGVTQSPTHLIKTRGQQVTLRCSSQSGHNTVSWYQQALGQGPQFIFQYYREEENGRGNFPPRFSGLQFPNYSSELNVNALELDDSALYLCASSPERADYGYTFGSGTRLTVV.

The chain has TRBV29-1 and TRBJ2-7; tentatively, D is TRBD1 (5 bases). The CDR3 covers 12 residues. With 7 bases removed from V and 0 bases from J, the gap between germline ends came to 10 bases. CDR1 is SQVTM, CDR2 ANQGSEA, per germline. The CDR3 reads CSAMDNSYEQYF. Here the CDR3 DNA reads TGCAGCGCTATGGACAACTCCTACGAGCAGTACTTC.

Points on this clone: One end of the junction does not line up with germline, which may come from a read error. V and J are TRBV5-1 and TRBJ2-3; D is unclear. CDR3 size: 16 residues. Germline CDR1 is SGHRS and CDR2 is YFSETQ. The CDR3 loop reads CASSLGMAGLGDTQYF. The DNA for the CDR3 is TGCGCCAGCAGTTTGGGGATGGCAGGCCTGGGAGATACGCAGTATTTT.